The rows below give T cell receptor beta chains drawn from one sample of a study of a mutant IDH1 vaccine in newly diagnosed glioma. The assay was immunoSEQ multiplex PCR, and TCRdb's table has in-frame clones only and misses some. The repertoire consists of around 26,000 clones, with 82% occurring once and the leading ten covering about 4%. Antigens for these TCRs are unknown. The material sequenced was PBMCs, taken from a glioma patient whose treatment included an IDH1 peptide vaccine. All receptors come from a man in his forties with glioma. Some clones in this sample may be carry-over from other donors' samples. Each CDR3 is given with its conserved first and last residue. The order of the fields is V gene, D gene, J gene, clone size, CDR3 length, CDR3 DNA, CDR3 protein. D genes are given only for firm matches. Clone size is stated in some rows and not others, as once, few, many or a class when expanded.

TRBV11-2,-,TRBJ1-5,-,12,TGTGCCAGCAGCTTAAGGGATCAGCCCCAGCATTTT,CASSLRDQPQHF
TRBV19,TRBD2,TRBJ2-1,once,15,TGTGCCAGTAGTATTAGCGGGGGCTCCTACAATGAGCAGTTCTTC,CASSISGGSYNEQFF
TRBV10-3,TRBD2,TRBJ2-7,-,17,TGTGCCATCAGGCCGACTAGCGGGGGGACCTACTCCTACGAGCAGTACTTC,CAIRPTSGGTYSYEQYF
TRBV28,-,TRBJ1-3,-,15,TGTGCCAGCAGTCGAACAGGGTTCTATGGAAACACCATATATTTT,CASSRTGFYGNTIYF
TRBV12-5,-,TRBJ2-3,-,15,TGTGCTAGTGGTCCCACCGGGGACCGCACAGATACGCAGTATTTT,CASGPTGDRTDTQYF
TRBV18,TRBD1,TRBJ1-2,once,17,TGTGCCAGCTCACCAGCTCCTCCGGGACAGGAAAGATATGGCTACACCTTC,CASSPAPPGQERYGYTF
TRBV30,-,TRBJ1-2,-,12,TGTGCCTGGAGGAATGAACTCGGCGCGAACACCTTC,CAWRNELGANTF
TRBV6-5,-,TRBJ1-1,-,14,TGTGCCACGCGCCCGGCAGGAGAGAACACTGAAGCTTTCTTT,CATRPAGENTEAFF
TRBV6-5,TRBD2,TRBJ2-7,-,14,TGTGCCAGCAGCCTGACTAGCGGGGCCTACGAGCAGTACTTC,CASSLTSGAYEQYF
TRBV9,-,TRBJ1-1,-,15,TGTGCCAGCAGCGTACTCGGGGACCCTAACACTGAAGCTTTCTTT,CASSVLGDPNTEAFF
TRBV9,-,TRBJ1-5,-,13,TGTGCCAGCAGCCCTCGCCTGGGTGGGCCCCAGCATTTT,CASSPRLGGPQHF
TRBV4-1,-,TRBJ1-5,-,17,TGCGCCAGCAGCCCCCCCGTGGGCAGTCTGGGAAATCAGCCCCAGCATTTT,CASSPPVGSLGNQPQHF
TRBV25-1,-,TRBJ1-6,-,13,TGTGCCAGCAGTGAATGGGGCGATTCACCCCTCCACTTT,CASSEWGDSPLHF
TRBV19,-,TRBJ1-5,-,16,TGTGCCAGTAGTCCCCCCAGGGCCCATCCTAATCAGCCCCAGCATTTT,CASSPPRAHPNQPQHF
TRBV4-3,-,TRBJ1-1,once,15,TGCGCCAGCAGCCAAGACGAGGTTGGTTACAGTGAAGCTTTCTTT,CASSQDEVGYSEAFF
TRBV2,-,TRBJ2-7,-,13,TGTGCCAGCAGTGATTGGAACCCGCCGGAGCAGTACTTC,CASSDWNPPEQYF
TRBV27,-,TRBJ1-1,-,13,TGTGCCAGCAGTTCCCAGTTGAACACTGAAGCTTTCTTT,CASSSQLNTEAFF
TRBV29-1,-,TRBJ2-7,-,12,TGCAGCGTTGAAGAGGACACCTACGAGCAGTACTTC,CSVEEDTYEQYF
TRBV11-2,-,TRBJ1-2,once,15,TGTGCCAGCAGCTTGAACTTTGGGGACATCGATGGCTACACCTTC,CASSLNFGDIDGYTF
TRBV19,-,TRBJ1-5,-,13,TGTGCCAGTACCCTTAATAGCAATCAGCCCCAGCATTTT,CASTLNSNQPQHF
TRBV10-2,TRBD1,TRBJ1-4,-,15,TGCGCCAGCAGCGAAGTGGGACAGGGAGGAGAAAAACTGTTTTTT,CASSEVGQGGEKLFF
TRBV6-5,-,TRBJ2-1,-,11,TGTGCCAGCAGTAAGAACAATGAGCAGTTCTTC,CASSKNNEQFF
TRBV9,-,TRBJ2-2,-,16,TGTGCCAGCAGCCCTCAGTTGGGGGGCCTGTACGGGGAGCTGTTTTTT,CASSPQLGGLYGELFF
TRBV5-5,-,TRBJ1-3,once,15,TGTGCCAGCAGCTCCGACCAGGGGAGCGGAAACACCATATATTTT,CASSSDQGSGNTIYF
TRBV6-6,-,TRBJ1-1,-,12,TGTGCCAGCAGTCGGAGGGCCTCTGAAGCTTTCTTT,CASSRRASEAFF
TRBV2,-,TRBJ1-1,-,13,TGTGCCAGTCTTTTATCAGGAGTCTCTGAAGCTTTCTTT,CASLLSGVSEAFF
TRBV11-2,-,TRBJ1-2,-,13,TGTGCCAGCAGCTTACGCAGGGACTATGGCTACACCTTC,CASSLRRDYGYTF
TRBV7-9,-,TRBJ2-2,-,18,TGTGCCAGCAGCCCATCGGGGTGGAGGGGAAGGAACACCGGGGAGCTGTTTTTT,CASSPSGWRGRNTGELFF
TRBV10-1,-,TRBJ1-1,-,13,TGCGCCAGCAGCATCACCCCTAACACTGAAGCTTTCTTT,CASSITPNTEAFF
TRBV7-2,-,TRBJ2-7,-,11,TGTGCCAGCAGCGGGATCTACGAGCAGTACTTC,CASSGIYEQYF
TRBV6-4,TRBD1,TRBJ1-2,-,16,TGTGCCAGCAGAAATACTATGGGACAGGCAGTACATGGCTACACCTTC,CASRNTMGQAVHGYTF
TRBV20-1,-,TRBJ2-5,-,11,TGCAGTGCTACCCCGGCGGAGACCCAGTACTTC,CSATPAETQYF
TRBV6-5,-,TRBJ1-6,-,15,TGTGCCAGCAGTCTAAGGGGGGGATCTAATTCACCCCTCCACTTT,CASSLRGGSNSPLHF
TRBV7-2,-,TRBJ2-4,-,16,TGTGCCAGCAGCTCCGTAGGACTGGATTACAAAAACATTCAGTACTTC,CASSSVGLDYKNIQYF
TRBV5-6,TRBD2,TRBJ2-3,-,16,TGTGCCAGCAGGCCTCCGGGCGCGGGGGGGACAGATACGCAGTATTTT,CASRPPGAGGTDTQYF
TRBV11-2,-,TRBJ2-7,few,12,TGTGCCAGCCAAATTCCTCACTACGAGCAGTACTTC,CASQIPHYEQYF
TRBV9,-,TRBJ1-4,-,14,TGTGCCAGCAGCGTAGCGACTCAAGATGAAAAACTGTTTTTT,CASSVATQDEKLFF
TRBV6-6,-,TRBJ2-5,-,11,TGTGCCAGCAGGGCCCCGGAGACCCAGTACTTC,CASRAPETQYF
TRBV6-5,TRBD1,TRBJ1-6,once,13,TGTGCCAGCAACCCGACAGGGGGAACACCCCTCCACTTT,CASNPTGGTPLHF
TRBV6-5,-,TRBJ2-7,-,14,TGTGCCAGCACCTTCCGTCCAGGGTTCTACGAGCAGTACTTC,CASTFRPGFYEQYF
TRBV7-2,TRBD1,TRBJ1-4,-,14,TGTGCCAGCAGCCTGGACAGGGGTAATGAAAAACTGTTTTTT,CASSLDRGNEKLFF
TRBV5-4,TRBD1,TRBJ2-2,once,16,TGTGCCAGCAGCTTGGAGGGGGCAGGGTCCACCGGGGAGCTGTTTTTT,CASSLEGAGSTGELFF
TRBV7-9,TRBD2,TRBJ2-3,-,18,TGTGCCAGCAGCTTAGTGCGACTAGCGGGGGGCCCCACAGATACGCAGTATTTT,CASSLVRLAGGPTDTQYF
TRBV5-6,-,TRBJ2-3,-,15,TGTGCCAGCAGCCCGAACATCGCTAGCACAGATACGCAGTATTTT,CASSPNIASTDTQYF
TRBV11-3,-,TRBJ2-3,-,14,TGTGCCAGCAGCTCCTCCTGGGGCACAGATACGCAGTATTTT,CASSSSWGTDTQYF
TRBV7-2,-,TRBJ1-5,-,15,TGTGCCAGCAGCTTAGCAACACGTAGCAATCAGCCCCAGCATTTT,CASSLATRSNQPQHF